This T cell receptor beta chain is from a study of identical twins. This clonotype was seen more than once but under ten times. A single record per CDR3 protein comes from TCRdb applying MiXCR to the 5' RACE reads. Among some 500,000 distinct CDR3 sequences listed, around 9.6% were seen once. Per the germline V gene, CDR1 is SGHTA and CDR2 is FQGNSA. The CDR3 runs to 14 residues. The V gene end was trimmed by 4 bases and the J gene end by 2 bases; junction bases not matched to a gene: 5. The data were also submitted as part of a second study, on yellow fever vaccine responses in identical twins.

Sequencing was carried out using PBMCs. The TCR comes from a young woman in good health. V usage is TRBV7-2 and J usage is TRBJ2-7, with 7 positions matching TRBD2. CDR3 sequence (DNA): TGTGCCAGCAGCTCGAGACTAGCCACCTACGAGCAGTACTTC. Amino acid sequence: CASSSRLATYEQYF.